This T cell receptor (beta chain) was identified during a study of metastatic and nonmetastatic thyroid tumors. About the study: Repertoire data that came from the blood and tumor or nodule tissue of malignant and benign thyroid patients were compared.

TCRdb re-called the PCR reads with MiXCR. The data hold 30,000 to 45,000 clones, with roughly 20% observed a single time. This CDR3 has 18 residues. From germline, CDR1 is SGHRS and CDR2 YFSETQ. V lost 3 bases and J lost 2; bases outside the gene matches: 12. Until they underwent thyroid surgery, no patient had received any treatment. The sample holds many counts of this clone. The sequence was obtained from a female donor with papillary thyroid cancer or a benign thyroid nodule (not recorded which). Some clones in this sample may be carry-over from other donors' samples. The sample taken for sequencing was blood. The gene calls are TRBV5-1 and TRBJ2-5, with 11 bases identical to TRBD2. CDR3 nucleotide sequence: TGCGCCAGCAGCTCCTTAGCGGGAGGGCCGGGCCGGCAAGAGACCCAGTACTTC. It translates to CASSSLAGGPGRQETQYF.